Presented here are 32 T cell receptor beta chains from one specimen sequenced in a study of identical twins. TCRdb reprocessed the 5' RACE reads with MiXCR, giving one entry per CDR3 protein. Altogether about 1.7 million distinct CDR3 sequences are present, around 29% being singletons, with the ten largest covering about 0.3%. Sequencing was carried out using cord blood. The receptors were sampled from a newborn girl in good health.

Of note for this clonotype: Possible read error: a much larger clone is one base away. The J gene is TRBJ2-7, the V gene TRBV9, with TRBD2 identical over 13 bases. The V gene's germline CDR1 is SGDLS and CDR2 YYNGEE. The CDR3 loop spans 15 amino acids. The CDR3 bases are TGTGCCAACAGCGTAGGACTAGCGGGAGCCTACGAGCAGTACTTC. Translating gives CANSVGLAGAYEQYF.

This clonotype appeared many times. The rearrangement joins TRBV28 to TRBJ2-1; possibly TRBD1 or TRBD2 for D (6 bases each). Trimming removed 1 base from V and 7 bases from J, with 11 bases in between. CDR3 length equals 14 residues. Germline V CDR1 and CDR2: MDHEN, SYDVKM. The CDR3, as DNA: TGTGCCAGCAGTTTATCCGGGGGCCGAAATGAGCAGTTCTTC. This codes for CASSLSGGRNEQFF.

This clonotype showed up many times. CDR3 nucleotides: TGTGCCAGCAGCCCCGACAGGAATACCTATGGCTACACCTTC. Translated, it gives CASSPDRNTYGYTF. The chain combines TRBV5-5 with TRBJ1-2, with D possibly TRBD1 on 6 matching bases. Germline CDR1 and CDR2: SGHKS and YYEKEE (reference sequence). Trimming removed 4 bases from V and 4 bases from J, with 14 bases in between. The CDR3 length is 14 residues.

The table lists this clonotype with a count of one. This chain joins TRBV28 and TRBJ2-7; a possible D gene is TRBD2 (6 bases). CDR1 is MDHEN and CDR2 is SYDVKM in the germline V gene. The CDR3 sequence is 14 residues long. Deletions cut 5 bases from V and 3 bases from J, with 14 bases between. This CDR3 is CASSLLARLYEQYF. CDR3 bases: TGTGCCAGCAGTCTCCTAGCGAGGCTCTACGAGCAGTACTTC. Using reference TRBV28 and TRBJ2-7 for the parts outside the CDR3, the full variable domain is DVKVTQSSRYLVKRTGEKVFLECVQDMDHENMFWYRQDPGLGLRLIYFSYDVKMKEKGDIPEGYSVSREKKERFSLILESASTNQTSMYLCASSLLARLYEQYFGPGTRLTVT.

This clonotype was recorded a few times. V gene TRBV6-1 combines with J gene TRBJ2-3; 10 bases match TRBD2. The CDR3 contains 12 residues. V dropped 2 bases and J dropped 14; count of bases not matched to a gene: 4. Germline V CDR1 and CDR2: MNHNS, SASEGT. CDR3 protein: CASSETSGVLYF. The CDR3 nucleotides are TGTGCCAGCAGTGAAACTAGCGGGGTCCTGTATTTT.

The gene calls are TRBV2 and TRBJ1-6, with D possibly TRBD1 on 5 matching bases. The germline V gene encodes CDR1 SNHLY and CDR2 FYNNEI. V was shortened by 8 bases and J by 7 bases, with 21 bases between the two germline ends. The CDR3 contains 16 residues. The CDR3 loop reads CASGAPLHQTNSPLHF. The DNA of the CDR3 is TGTGCCAGCGGGGCCCCACTTCACCAAACCAATTCACCCCTCCACTTT.

This clonotype was found many times. The rearrangement links TRBV7-9 to TRBJ1-1; no firm D call. Germline CDR1 and CDR2: SEHNR and FQNEAQ (reference sequence). V lost 5 bases and J 0 bases, leaving 10 bases between the germline ends. The CDR3 covers 14 residues. CDR3 residues: CASSATGLNTEAFF. CDR3 DNA: TGTGCCAGCAGCGCCACCGGACTGAACACTGAAGCTTTCTTT. Complete variable domain (other parts from reference TRBV7-9 and TRBJ1-1): DTGVSQNPRHKITKRGQNVTFRCDPISEHNRLYWYRQTLGQGPEFLTYFQNEAQLEKSRLLSDRFSAERPKGSFSTLEIQRTEQGDSAMYLCASSATGLNTEAFFGQGTRLTVV.

This clonotype was seen a handful of times. The chain carries TRBV20-1 and TRBJ2-1; a weak D match, TRBD1 (6 bases). This CDR3 has 15 residues. Trimming left V 6 bases short and J 0 bases short, with 15 bases between. Germline CDR1 and CDR2: DFQATT and SNEGSKA (reference sequence). The CDR3 coding sequence is TGCAGTGCCCTCGGACTGGACAGCTCCTACAATGAGCAGTTCTTC. Protein sequence: CSALGLDSSYNEQFF.

This clonotype was picked up a small number of times. V is TRBV7-9 and J is TRBJ2-7; D is possibly TRBD1 or TRBD2 (5 bases each). This CDR3 is built from 14 residues. V lost 0 bases and J lost 7, with 13 bases in between. In germline, CDR1 is SEHNR, CDR2 FQNEAQ (reference sequence). The CDR3 region has the DNA TGTGCCAGCAGCTTAGCCTGGGGGAAAGAAGAGCAGTACTTC. It encodes CASSLAWGKEEQYF. Supplemented by reference TRBV7-9 and TRBJ2-7, the full variable domain reads DTGVSQNPRHKITKRGQNVTFRCDPISEHNRLYWYRQTLGQGPEFLTYFQNEAQLEKSRLLSDRFSAERPKGSFSTLEIQRTEQGDSAMYLCASSLAWGKEEQYFGPGTRLTVT.

The chain recombines TRBV11-2 with TRBJ1-2; D is unresolved. Germline assignment: CDR1 SGHAT and CDR2 FQNNGV. Deletions cut 3 bases from V and 6 bases from J, with 17 bases between. This CDR3 region has 15 residues. The CDR3 nucleotides read TGTGCCAGCAGCTTGCACACGGTGGGGATGGATGGCTACACCTTC. As protein: CASSLHTVGMDGYTF.

The sample holds a few counts of this clonotype. The genes are TRBV9 and TRBJ2-3, with D maybe TRBD1 (6 bases). This CDR3 is 15 amino acids long. Trimming removed 2 bases from V and 2 bases from J, with 12 bases in between. Germline V lookup: CDR1 SGDLS, CDR2 YYNGEE. The CDR3 here is CASSVHRASTDTQYF. The CDR3 nucleotides read TGTGCCAGCAGCGTCCACAGGGCGTCCACAGATACGCAGTATTTT.

This clonotype was seen a handful of times. The gene calls are TRBV28 and TRBJ2-7, with 12 bases aligning to TRBD2. The germline CDR1 and CDR2 sequences are MDHEN and SYDVKM. The CDR3 has 17 amino acids. The J segment lost 7 bases and the V segment lost 3 bases, leaving 13 bases of the junction unmatched. The CDR3 DNA sequence: TGTGCCAGCAGTTTCCGGACTAGCGGGATTCTACTACGGGAGCAGTACTTC. This codes for CASSFRTSGILLREQYF.

This clonotype appeared a few times. The gene calls are TRBV2 and TRBJ2-7, with a tentative D call TRBD1 (6 bases). V shed 5 bases and J shed 2 bases, with 16 bases lying between them. CDR1 SNHLY and CDR2 FYNNEI come from the germline V gene. The CDR3 has 15 residues. CDR3 loop: CASSIAQGRTYEQYF. Here the CDR3 DNA reads TGTGCCAGCAGTATTGCTCAGGGGCGGACCTACGAGCAGTACTTC.

This rearrangement joins TRBV7-8 to TRBJ2-1, with 12 nucleotides matching TRBD2. CDR1 and CDR2 from the germline V gene are SGHVS and FQNEAQ. This CDR3 is built from 19 residues. V dropped 5 bases and J dropped 0; count of bases not matched to a gene: 11. For the CDR3, the DNA is TGTGCCAGCAGCCTCAGGACTAGCGGGGTGCTTAGCTCCTACAATGAGCAGTTCTTC. This gives the protein CASSLRTSGVLSSYNEQFF.

For this clonotype: At one end the junction does not follow the germline gene, possibly because of a read error. The gene calls are TRBV6-5 and TRBJ1-3, with D possibly TRBD1 on 5 matching bases. The CDR3 is 16 amino acids. Germline V lookup: CDR1 MNHEY, CDR2 SVGAGI. The CDR3: CASSYSGSHPGNTIYF. Here the CDR3 DNA reads TGTGCCAGCAGCTACTCAGGGTCTCATCCTGGAAACACCATATATTTT.

This clonotype occurred a few times. The chain uses TRBV3-1 and TRBJ2-1, with a tentative D call TRBD2 (5 bases). Looked up from germline, CDR1 is LGHDT and CDR2 is YNNKEL (reference sequence). The CDR3 has 17 amino acids. Trimming stripped 2 bases from V and 9 bases from J, with 23 bases between. The CDR3 is CASSQQVGGSKLGEQFF. CDR3 coding DNA: TGTGCCAGCAGCCAACAGGTAGGAGGCTCCAAATTGGGTGAGCAGTTCTTC.

This clonotype has just a few counts. The chain carries TRBV20-1 and TRBJ1-1; D gene unclear. CDR1 is DFQATT and CDR2 is SNEGSKA in the germline V gene (reference sequence). CDR3 length equals 10 residues. The germline V and J ends were trimmed by 6 bases and 10 bases, with 12 bases remaining between them. The CDR3 sequence: CSAKKEGAFF. In nucleotides, the CDR3 is TGCAGTGCCAAAAAAGAAGGAGCTTTCTTT.

V and J are TRBV24-1 and TRBJ1-5, with unresolved D. Germline loops: CDR1 KGHDR, CDR2 SFDVKD. This CDR3 region has 15 residues. V gave up 4 bases and J gave up 4 bases, with 13 bases separating them. CDR3 loop: CATSDGRRYNQPQHF. Here the CDR3 DNA reads TGTGCCACCAGTGACGGCCGGCGGTATAATCAGCCCCAGCATTTT.

The chain uses TRBV28 and TRBJ1-2, with 7 nucleotides matching TRBD1. The CDR3 extends over 17 amino acids. Trimming cost V 2 bases and J 2 bases; bases outside gene matches: 11. Germline values: CDR1 MDHEN, CDR2 SYDVKM. The CDR3 is CASSLRSATGWNYGYTF. The DNA of the CDR3 is TGTGCCAGCAGTTTACGTTCAGCGACAGGGTGGAACTATGGCTACACCTTC.

This clonotype showed up just a few times. The chain is built from TRBV20-1 and TRBJ2-5; 10 bases fit TRBD2. Germline values: CDR1 DFQATT, CDR2 SNEGSKA (reference sequence). V lost 6 bases and J lost 6; bases outside the gene matches: 10. The CDR3 runs 14 residues. The CDR3 DNA is TGCAGTGCCAGACTAGCGGGCGGTGTGAAGACCCAGTACTTC. It yields the protein CSARLAGGVKTQYF.

This clonotype occurred a few times. The chain combines TRBV29-1 with TRBJ1-1, with a tentative D call TRBD1 (5 bases). Germline loops: CDR1 SQVTM, CDR2 ANQGSEA. The CDR3 is made up of 14 amino acids. Trimming pared 2 bases from V and 13 bases from J, leaving 23 bases between. CDR3: CSVESDRDGIGGFF. The DNA of the CDR3 is TGCAGCGTTGAATCAGACAGAGATGGAATAGGAGGTTTCTTT.

The V and J genes are TRBV28 and TRBJ2-3; 8 nucleotides line up with TRBD1. V trimming: 6 bases; J trimming: 10 bases; junction bases outside the gene matches: 6. Germline assignment: CDR1 MDHEN and CDR2 SYDVKM. The CDR3 has 12 residues. DNA for the CDR3: TGTGCCAGCAGGGCTCCGGGACAGGCGCAGTATTTT. This sequence encodes CASRAPGQAQYF.

This rearrangement joins TRBV29-1 to TRBJ1-4, with D maybe TRBD1 (5 bases). The germline V gene has CDR1 SQVTM and CDR2 ANQGSEA. V lost 7 bases and J lost 8, with 17 bases in between. This CDR3 is 13 amino acids long. CDR3 sequence (DNA): TGCAGCGCCTCCGGGACCCGAGGGGAAAAACTGTTTTTT. Protein product: CSASGTRGEKLFF.

The rearrangement links TRBV15 to TRBJ1-1; D might be TRBD1 (6 bases). The ends were cut back, 7 bases at V and 4 bases at J, with 19 bases in the middle. Germline V lookup: CDR1 LNHNV, CDR2 YYDKDF (reference sequence). The CDR3 covers 15 residues. The CDR3 DNA is TGTGCCACCAACCCGACGTACGGGGGGGCCACTGAAGCTTTCTTT. Protein: CATNPTYGGATEAFF.

The chain uses TRBV7-2 and TRBJ1-5, with D unclear. V was trimmed by 2 bases and J by 9 bases, leaving 26 bases between them. Germline-derived CDR1 and CDR2 are SGHTA and FQGNSA. CDR3 length: 18 amino acids. CDR3 protein: CASSLRVIAWGLQSPQHF. The CDR3, as DNA: TGTGCCAGCAGCTTACGGGTTATAGCGTGGGGTCTCCAATCGCCCCAGCATTTT.

The V and J genes are TRBV18 and TRBJ2-3; D could derive from TRBD1 or TRBD2 (5 bases each). Deletions cut 1 base from V and 2 bases from J, with 16 bases between. The CDR3 totals 17 residues. The germline gives CDR1 KGHSH, CDR2 LQKENI. The CDR3 is CASSPLPGAGYTDTQYF. In DNA form, the CDR3 reads TGTGCCAGCTCACCACTCCCCGGGGCCGGATACACAGATACGCAGTATTTT.

This clonotype was found a few times. The gene calls are TRBV27 and TRBJ2-3; perhaps TRBD1 as D (5 bases). CDR3 length: 13 residues. CDR1 is MNHEY, CDR2 SMNVEV, per germline (reference sequence). Trimming took 5 bases from V and 7 from J, leaving 13 bases between them. For the CDR3, the DNA is TGTGCCAGCAGTCCAGGAAGGGGAAATACGCAGTATTTT. Protein product: CASSPGRGNTQYF.

This clonotype came up a few times. The V call is TRBV2, the J call TRBJ2-1; 8 bases are a match to TRBD1. The V gene end was trimmed by 7 bases and the J gene end by 0 bases; junction bases not matched to a gene: 2. Germline CDR1 SNHLY, CDR2 FYNNEI. The CDR3 length is 14 residues. The CDR3 DNA reads as TGTGCCAGCATCAGGGGGCGCTCCTACAATGAGCAGTTCTTC. Encoded protein: CASIRGRSYNEQFF. The complete variable domain, with remaining parts taken from reference TRBV2 and TRBJ2-1, reads EPEVTQTPSHQVTQMGQEVILRCVPISNHLYFYWYRQILGQKVEFLVSFYNNEISEKSEIFDDQFSVERPDGSNFTLKIRSTKLEDSAMYFCASIRGRSYNEQFFGPGTRLTVL.

The chain joins TRBV24-1 to TRBJ2-1, with 11 bases identical to TRBD2. The CDR3 spans 16 residues. Germline assignment: CDR1 KGHDR and CDR2 SFDVKD. The trim removed 3 bases at V and 2 bases at J, leaving 2 bases unmatched. The CDR3 spells CATSDTTSGAYNEQFF. The DNA for the CDR3 is TGTGCCACCAGTGATACGACTAGCGGGGCCTACAATGAGCAGTTCTTC.

CDR3 DNA: TGTGCCAGCAGCAAAGGACCTAGCGCAGATACGCAGTATTTT. It encodes CASSKGPSADTQYF. The V call is TRBV11-2, the J call TRBJ2-3, with D maybe TRBD2 (6 bases). CDR1 and CDR2 from the germline V gene are SGHAT and FQNNGV. The CDR3 runs 14 residues. The V gene lost 5 bases and the J gene lost 4 bases, with 13 bases spanning the gap.

In regard to this clonotype: A read error may produce the germline difference seen at one junction end. The V call is TRBV20-1, the J call TRBJ2-1, with 7 bases aligning to TRBD2. CDR1 is DFQATT, CDR2 SNEGSKA, per germline (reference sequence). CDR3 size: 16 residues. CDR3 coding DNA: TGCAGTGCTAGTTCTAGCGGCCACGGCTCCTACAATGACCAGTTCTTC. Its protein product is CSASSSGHGSYNDQFF.

The V gene is TRBV20-1, the J gene TRBJ2-3, with 7 bases lining up with TRBD2. With V trimmed by 6 bases and J by 1 base, 10 bases remained unmatched. The CDR3 is 15 amino acids. Germline values: CDR1 DFQATT, CDR2 SNEGSKA (reference sequence). Here the CDR3 DNA reads TGCAGTGCCCTCCTGGGAGGGTGGGGCACAGATACGCAGTATTTT. It specifies CSALLGGWGTDTQYF.